One and the same sample provided the 25 T cell receptor beta chains below, sequenced in a study of blood T cells in healthy people across ages (dated by TCRdb to about 2015). The library came from 5' RACE. Instrument on record: Illumina HiSeq 2500. A second PCR of about 6 to 11 cycles was run with a J-beta primer mix and a sample-barcoded 5' primer. The public reads were reprocessed in TCRdb via fastp at Q25 and MiXCR, keeping in-frame beta chains. Rows are unified per CDR3 protein, each entry keeping the most common DNA and genes. This sample is represented by some 1 million distinct CDR3 sequences; 40% to 50% of them were singletons. The ten largest account for about 19% of the sample. Sequenced sample: blood. The receptors come from a woman aged 55-70 years in good health.

The chain carries TRBV6-4 and TRBJ1-1; no clear D gene. In germline, CDR1 is MRHNA, CDR2 SNTAGT. With 5 bases removed from V and 3 bases from J, the gap between germline ends came to 13 bases. The CDR3 has 14 amino acids. This CDR3 is CASSRRGSDTEAFF. The CDR3 region has the DNA TGTGCCAGCAGTCGGAGAGGATCTGACACTGAAGCTTTCTTT.

This sequence joins TRBV11-2 and TRBJ1-6; D gene unclear. The CDR3 length is 17 residues. Trimming removed 4 bases from V and 8 bases from J, with 21 bases in between. The germline gives CDR1 SGHAT, CDR2 FQNNGV. CDR3 region: CASSSRRVFERDSPLHF. In DNA form, the CDR3 reads TGTGCCAGCAGCTCGAGACGGGTTTTCGAAAGGGATTCACCCCTCCACTTT.

Many counts were recorded for this clonotype. The J gene is TRBJ2-7, the V gene TRBV29-1; 7 bases match TRBD1. CDR3 size: 13 residues. V was clipped by 7 bases and J by 3 bases; unmatched bases: 9. Per germline, CDR1 SQVTM and CDR2 ANQGSEA. The CDR3 loop is CSGSDRAGYEQYF. The DNA for the CDR3 is TGCAGCGGTTCAGACAGGGCCGGCTACGAGCAGTACTTC.

This rearrangement joins TRBV5-1 to TRBJ1-4; maybe TRBD1 (6 bases). The CDR3 extends over 15 amino acids. V was trimmed by 5 bases and J by 8 bases, leaving 19 bases between them. Per the germline V gene, CDR1 is SGHRS and CDR2 is YFSETQ. The CDR3 spells CASRAAGGPMEKLFF. In DNA form, the CDR3 reads TGCGCCAGCAGGGCAGCGGGGGGCCCAATGGAAAAACTGTTTTTT.

The rearrangement links TRBV18 to TRBJ2-7, with TRBD2 identical over 11 bases. Germline CDR1 KGHSH, CDR2 LQKENI. The CDR3 is 15 amino acids. J gave up 7 bases and V 4 bases, and 9 bases lay outside the gene matches. The CDR3 spells CASSHGSGRASEQYF. CDR3 nucleotides: TGTGCCAGCTCACACGGTAGCGGGAGGGCCTCTGAGCAGTACTTC.

This clonotype was seen at least ten times. V gene TRBV5-1 combines with J gene TRBJ2-5, with D uncertain. V was pared by 4 bases and J by 4 bases, with 14 bases between. The CDR3 loop spans 14 amino acids. Germline V gene lookup returns CDR1 SGHRS and CDR2 YFSETQ. The CDR3 sequence: CASSPGVVRETQYF. The CDR3 coding sequence is TGCGCCAGCAGCCCTGGAGTAGTGAGAGAGACCCAGTACTTC.

The sample holds a few counts of this clonotype. The chain uses TRBV6-2 or TRBV6-3 and TRBJ2-3; 9 bases fit TRBD1. Per germline, CDR1 MNHEY and CDR2 SVGEGT. Trimming cost V 0 bases and J 4 bases; bases outside gene matches: 2. The CDR3 is made up of 15 amino acids. CDR3 in amino acids: CASSYSGQGSDTQYF. The CDR3 nucleotides read TGTGCCAGCAGTTACTCGGGACAGGGCTCAGATACGCAGTATTTT.

This chain joins TRBV7-9 and TRBJ2-7; a weak D match, TRBD1 (6 bases). There are 17 residues in the CDR3. Germline V gene lookup returns CDR1 SEHNR and CDR2 FQNEAQ (reference sequence). The V end was cut by 5 bases, the J end by 2 bases, with 22 bases between. This CDR3 reads CASSTGTRLSPTYEQYF. As DNA, the CDR3 is TGTGCCAGCAGCACCGGGACAAGGTTGTCCCCGACCTACGAGCAGTACTTC.

The sample holds one count of this clonotype. The J gene is TRBJ2-7, the V gene TRBV27; 11 bases are shared with TRBD2. V gave up 6 bases and J gave up 5 bases; unmatched junction bases: 18. Germline CDR1 MNHEY, CDR2 SMNVEV (reference sequence). The CDR3 is made up of 18 amino acids. CDR3 protein: CASRRTAGTSGYHHEQYF. CDR3 DNA: TGTGCCAGCAGACGGACAGCCGGGACTAGCGGTTATCACCACGAGCAGTACTTC.

As to this clonotype: A much larger clone differs from this one at a single base, so this may be a read error. The V and J genes are TRBV28 and TRBJ2-3; no definite D call. The CDR3 is 11 residues long. Germline V gene data show CDR1 as MDHEN and CDR2 as SYDVKM. CDR3 region: CANSRSDTQYF. CDR3 coding DNA: TGTGCCAACAGTCGTTCAGATACGCAGTATTTT.

This clonotype has only one observation. The chain links TRBV6-2 or TRBV6-3 to TRBJ2-7; no reliable D call. The V end lost 6 bases, the J end lost 7 bases, and 16 bases lay between the germline ends. Germline V gene lookup returns CDR1 MNHEY and CDR2 SVGEGT. The CDR3 has 13 residues. The CDR3 loop reads CASRGSADREQYF. CDR3 sequence (DNA): TGTGCCAGCAGGGGGTCAGCAGATCGGGAGCAGTACTTC.

This clonotype was recorded a few times. The chain combines TRBV7-9 with TRBJ2-5; D is perhaps TRBD2 (5 bases). The tail of the sequence fits TRBJ2-7 better, so the J call may be wrong. Germline loops: CDR1 SEHNR, CDR2 FQNEAQ (reference sequence). The CDR3 length is 14 residues. Here the CDR3 reads CASSPRGLRYEQYF. In DNA, the CDR3 is TGTGCCAGCAGCCCCCGGGGTCTGCGATACGAGCAGTACTTC.

Comments on this clonotype: Relative to the germline gene, one junction end is altered; a read error may explain this. This chain links TRBV5-1 with TRBJ1-1; 8 bases agree with TRBD1. The CDR3 totals 14 residues. In germline, CDR1 is SGHRS, CDR2 YFSETQ. Here the CDR3 reads CAGSHGQGNTEAFF. CDR3 bases: TGCGCCGGCAGCCACGGACAGGGAAACACTGAAGCTTTCTTT.

This clonotype has just one count. The V gene is TRBV20-1, the J gene TRBJ2-7; D may correspond to TRBD1 or TRBD2 (5 bases each). Per germline, CDR1 DFQATT and CDR2 SNEGSKA (reference sequence). The CDR3 runs to 15 residues. V dropped 3 bases and J dropped 0 bases, with 15 bases sitting between them. This CDR3 reads CSARRPLGTSYEQYF. The CDR3 nucleotides read TGCAGTGCTAGGAGGCCGTTGGGGACCTCCTACGAGCAGTACTTC.

The genes are TRBV28 and TRBJ1-6, with D hard to call. The CDR3 covers 15 residues. Trimming pared 5 bases from V and 5 bases from J, leaving 13 bases between. Looked up from germline, CDR1 is MDHEN and CDR2 is SYDVKM. CDR3 in DNA: TGTGCCAGCAGTCAGACGGACGGGAATAATTCACCCCTCCACTTT. Its protein product is CASSQTDGNNSPLHF.

This clonotype was seen only a few times. V and J are TRBV12-5 and TRBJ2-7; D gene ambiguous. CDR1 and CDR2 (germline): LGHNT, FRNRAP. CDR3 length: 12 residues. The V end was cut by 4 bases, the J end by 2 bases, with 6 bases between. This CDR3 reads CASGSRTYEQYF. CDR3 nucleotides: TGTGCTAGTGGTTCCCGCACCTACGAGCAGTACTTC.

In regard to this clonotype: This may stem from a read error, because a much larger clone lies one nucleotide away. J is TRBJ2-4 and V is TRBV29-1; 7 bases fit TRBD1. J was trimmed by 13 bases and V by 8 bases; bases with no gene match: 14. CDR3 length equals 12 residues. From germline, CDR1 is SQVTM and CDR2 ANQGSEA. The CDR3: CSLRTGHNEQYF. The CDR3, as DNA: TGCAGCCTTCGGACAGGTCACAATGAGCAGTACTTC.

A few counts support this clonotype. The V and J genes are TRBV10-3 and TRBJ2-7; 9 nucleotides line up with TRBD2. The CDR3 runs 15 residues. The J segment lost 2 bases and the V segment lost 6 bases, leaving 8 bases of the junction unmatched. The V gene's germline CDR1 is ENHRY and CDR2 SYGVKD. The CDR3 DNA sequence: TGTGCCATCAGAGAAGGACTAGCGAGTCCCTACGAGCAGTACTTC. The encoded protein is CAIREGLASPYEQYF.

This clonotype appeared many times. This sequence joins TRBV29-1 and TRBJ2-5; a weak D match, TRBD1 (7 bases). The CDR3 covers 11 residues. The germline gives CDR1 SQVTM, CDR2 ANQGSEA. V was clipped by 7 bases and J by 4 bases, with 10 bases between them. CDR3 protein: CSGQGGETQYF. CDR3 in DNA: TGCAGCGGGCAGGGGGGAGAGACCCAGTACTTC.

This rearrangement joins TRBV20-1 to TRBJ2-5; 10 positions agree with TRBD1. The J call is in doubt because the DNA end fits TRBJ2-7 better. CDR3 size: 17 residues. Per germline, CDR1 DFQATT and CDR2 SNEGSKA (reference sequence). CDR3 nucleotide sequence: TGCAGTGCTAGAGACACGCCCGACAGGGGGCGAGGCAACGAGCAGTACTTC. This encodes CSARDTPDRGRGNEQYF.

V and J are TRBV7-9 and TRBJ1-3; D unclear. Germline lookup yields CDR1 SEHNR and CDR2 FQNEAQ (reference sequence). The CDR3 loop spans 16 amino acids. Trimming left V 5 bases short and J 1 base short, with 15 bases between. CDR3 nucleotides: TGTGCCAGCAGCCTCGCAGTCGGGAGGTCTGGAAACACCATATATTTT. Its protein is CASSLAVGRSGNTIYF. Full variable domain (missing parts from reference TRBV7-9 and TRBJ1-3): DTGVSQNPRHKITKRGQNVTFRCDPISEHNRLYWYRQTLGQGPEFLTYFQNEAQLEKSRLLSDRFSAERPKGSFSTLEIQRTEQGDSAMYLCASSLAVGRSGNTIYFGEGSWLTVV.

The V call is TRBV9, the J call TRBJ2-7; 8 bases line up with TRBD1. Germline V lookup: CDR1 SGDLS, CDR2 YYNGEE. CDR3 length: 15 residues. J was trimmed by 6 bases and V by 0 bases; bases with no gene match: 8. The CDR3 protein is CASSVAGQEVGEQYF. In DNA form, the CDR3 reads TGTGCCAGCAGCGTAGCGGGACAGGAAGTCGGCGAGCAGTACTTC.

This clonotype was counted between two and nine times. The J gene is TRBJ2-7, the V gene TRBV12-3 or TRBV12-4; 9 bases fit TRBD1. The CDR3 consists of 15 residues. V was clipped by 1 base and J by 0 bases; unmatched bases: 1. This chain's CDR3 is CASSLGDRASYEQYF. The CDR3 DNA is TGTGCCAGCAGTTTAGGGGACAGGGCCTCCTACGAGCAGTACTTC.

The chain recombines TRBV20-1 with TRBJ1-4; D is ambiguous. Germline-derived CDR1 and CDR2 are DFQATT and SNEGSKA (reference sequence). V gave up 3 bases and J gave up 4 bases, with 9 bases separating them. The CDR3 runs to 13 residues. The CDR3 loop reads CSARGSHNEKLFF. The DNA for the CDR3 is TGCAGTGCTAGGGGCAGTCATAATGAAAAACTGTTTTTT.

This clonotype was counted between two and nine times. V gene TRBV13 combines with J gene TRBJ2-1; 10 bases are a match to TRBD2. Germline V gives CDR1 PRHDT, CDR2 FYEKMQ (reference sequence). The CDR3 consists of 15 residues. Germline trimming cut 5 bases from V and 7 bases from J; bases unmatched to any gene: 8. In DNA, the CDR3 is TGTGCCAGCAGCCAGTTAGCGGGAGGAGGGAATGAGCAGTTCTTC. Translated: CASSQLAGGGNEQFF.